This TCR beta chain appears in the sequencing data of a study of memory CD4+ T cells and cytomegalovirus serostatus. The germline V and J ends were trimmed by 4 bases and 3 bases, with 16 bases remaining between them. This CDR3 comprises 16 residues. Single viable CD3+CD4+CD8-CD45RO+ cells were sorted as the memory CD4+ T cells. Only in-frame clones appear in the TCRdb table, and some are missing; sequencing was by immunoSEQ multiplex PCR. The table lists fewer than 90,000 clones, about 78% of them singletons. Sample: memory CD4+ T cells from blood. The rearrangement uses TRBV23-1 and TRBJ1-3, with D maybe TRBD1 (6 bases). TRBV23-1 is labeled an ORF, and its function is uncertain. The TCR originated in an adult in good health and CMV-seropositive. The CDR3 loop is CASSPPGAGSGNTIYF. The CDR3 nucleotides read TGCGCCAGCAGTCCCCCGGGGGCTGGTAGTGGAAACACCATATATTTT.